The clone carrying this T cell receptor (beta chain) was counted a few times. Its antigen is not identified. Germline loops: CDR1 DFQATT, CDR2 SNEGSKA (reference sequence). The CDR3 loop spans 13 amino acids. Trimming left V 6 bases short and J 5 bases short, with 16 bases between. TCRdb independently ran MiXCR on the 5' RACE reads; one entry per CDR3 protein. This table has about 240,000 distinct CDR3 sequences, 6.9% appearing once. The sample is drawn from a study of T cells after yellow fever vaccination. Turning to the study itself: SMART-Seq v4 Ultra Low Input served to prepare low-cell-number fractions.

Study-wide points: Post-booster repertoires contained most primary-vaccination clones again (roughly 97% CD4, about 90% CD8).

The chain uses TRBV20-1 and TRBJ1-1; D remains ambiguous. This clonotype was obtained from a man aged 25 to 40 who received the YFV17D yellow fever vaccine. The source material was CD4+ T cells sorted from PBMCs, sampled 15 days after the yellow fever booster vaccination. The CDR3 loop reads CSAAWTGGTEAFF. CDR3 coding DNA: TGCAGTGCCGCCTGGACGGGCGGGACTGAAGCTTTCTTT.